This T cell receptor beta chain is drawn from a study of PD-L1 blockade in urothelial cancer. Overall study context: Atezolizumab (1,200 mg intravenously every 3 weeks) began in about 2014 for patients.

The time point was: pretreatment peripheral blood. This CDR3 contains 15 residues. V dropped 1 base and J dropped 4; count of bases not matched to a gene: 5. Germline loops: CDR1 SGHNT, CDR2 YYREEE (reference sequence). The assay was immunoSEQ multiplex PCR, and TCRdb's table has in-frame clones only and misses some. Of fewer than 60,000 clones listed, 84% were seen once; the top ten hold around 3.2%. The chain links TRBV5-4 to TRBJ1-3, with 7 bases aligning to TRBD1. This clonotype was sampled from a man in his 70s with urothelial cancer. This specimen was PBMCs, taken around atezolizumab (anti-PD-L1) treatment. DNA of the CDR3: TGTGCCAGCAGCTTGAAGGGGGCCGCAGGAAACACCATATATTTT. Encoded protein: CASSLKGAAGNTIYF.